These 9 T cell receptor beta chains originate from one sample sequenced in a study of blood T cell repertoires in COVID-19. Libraries were prepared by immunoSEQ multiplex PCR; TCRdb keeps only in-frame clonotypes and omits some of them. The data show approximately 210,000 clones, with about 88% seen just once and around 1.6% held by the top ten. Sequencing was performed on peripheral blood. Receptor source: a man aged 70 or older with acute or convalescent COVID-19.

The rearrangement joins TRBV6-6 to TRBJ1-2; D is possibly TRBD1 (6 bases). CDR1 is MNHNY, CDR2 SVGAGI, per germline (reference sequence). This CDR3 region has 12 residues. V was clipped by 5 bases and J by 6 bases, with 10 bases between them. CDR3 nucleotide sequence: TGTGCCAGCAGTGGGACAACGGATGGCTACACCTTC. It is translated as CASSGTTDGYTF.

The chain combines TRBV27 with TRBJ2-2, with 8 bases fitting TRBD2. This CDR3 is built from 17 residues. Trimming at V came to 7 bases and at J to 2 bases, leaving 12 bases not matched to a gene. The germline gives CDR1 MNHEY, CDR2 SMNVEV (reference sequence). The CDR3 reads CASTRWAGGYNTGELFF. The CDR3 DNA sequence: TGTGCCAGCACCCGATGGGCGGGAGGATATAACACCGGGGAGCTGTTTTTT.

A word on this clone: Other DNA sequences within the sample encode an identical CDR3. This sequence joins TRBV4-2 and TRBJ1-1; no clear D. V was pared by 0 bases and J by 0 bases, with 5 bases between. The CDR3 extends over 14 amino acids. Per the germline V gene, CDR1 is LGHNA and CDR2 is YNFKEQ. Here the CDR3 DNA reads TGTGCCAGCAGCCAAGAACAGATGAACACTGAAGCTTTCTTT. Its translation: CASSQEQMNTEAFF.

J is TRBJ1-5 and V is TRBV28; D uncertain. The CDR3 is made up of 15 amino acids. The germline V gene encodes CDR1 MDHEN and CDR2 SYDVKM. Trimming removed 1 base at V and 0 bases at J, with 7 bases between. CDR3 DNA: TGTGCCAGCAGTTTATTCCTAGATAGCAATCAGCCCCAGCATTTT. It yields the protein CASSLFLDSNQPQHF.

The chain combines TRBV19 with TRBJ2-7, with 9 nucleotides matching TRBD1. Germline values: CDR1 LNHDA, CDR2 SQIVND (reference sequence). CDR3 length equals 14 residues. The V segment lost 7 bases and the J segment 7 bases; nucleotides outside the gene matches: 11. The DNA of the CDR3 is TGTGCCAGTATCAGGGGGGACAGGGCGGGAGAGCAGTACTTC. Translation: CASIRGDRAGEQYF.

V is TRBV27 and J is TRBJ2-3; TRBD2 agrees at 9 bases. Germline V gene sequence: CDR1 MNHEY, CDR2 SMNVEV (reference sequence). Unmatched junction bases numbered 5, after V lost 5 bases and J lost 2 bases. This CDR3 has 15 residues. CDR3 sequence (DNA): TGTGCCAGCAGTGCACTAGCGGGTTTCACAGATACGCAGTATTTT. Translating it yields CASSALAGFTDTQYF.

The chain is built from TRBV18 and TRBJ2-6; D is perhaps TRBD2 (5 bases). Trimming pared 3 bases from V and 0 bases from J, leaving 12 bases between. The germline CDR1 and CDR2 sequences are KGHSH and LQKENI. The CDR3 runs to 17 residues. The CDR3 loop is CASSPGVLLSGANVLTF. The CDR3 DNA reads TGTGCCAGCTCACCGGGAGTACTCCTCTCTGGGGCCAACGTCCTGACTTTC. The full variable domain, in which reference TRBV18 and TRBJ2-6 provide the parts outside the CDR3, is NAGVMQNPRHLVRRRGQEARLRCSPMKGHSHVYWYRQLPEEGLKFMVYLQKENIIDESGMPKERFSAEFPKEGPSILRIQQVVRGDSAAYFCASSPGVLLSGANVLTFGAGSRLTVL.

V is TRBV6-2 or TRBV6-3 and J is TRBJ2-1, with TRBD2 identical over 10 bases. J lost 6 bases, V lost 4 bases, and 6 bases had no gene match. From germline, CDR1 is MNHEY and CDR2 SVGEGT. The CDR3 runs to 15 residues. The CDR3 nucleotides are TGTGCCAGCAGTTCACTTAGCGGGAGGTCCAATGAGCAGTTCTTC. Protein product: CASSSLSGRSNEQFF.

The V and J genes are TRBV5-4 and TRBJ1-6, with 9 bases fitting TRBD1. CDR1 and CDR2 (germline): SGHNT, YYREEE (reference sequence). This CDR3 spans 15 amino acids. V dropped 1 base and J dropped 7; count of bases not matched to a gene: 3. CDR3 DNA: TGTGCCAGCAGCTTGTGGACAGGGGACAATTCACCCCTCCACTTT. The encoded protein is CASSLWTGDNSPLHF. Looking up the rest from reference TRBV5-4 and TRBJ1-6 gives the full variable domain: ETGVTQSPTHLIKTRGQQVTLRCSSQSGHNTVSWYQQALGQGPQFIFQYYREEENGRGNFPPRFSGLQFPNYSSELNVNALELDDSALYLCASSLWTGDNSPLHFGNGTRLTVT.